This TCR beta chain was observed in a study of cytomegalovirus exposure and HLA in healthy donors. As to this clone: At one end, the junction sequence differs from germline, possibly due to a read error.

13 Jbeta primers and 60 Vbeta primers were used for the PCR. Here immunoSEQ multiplex PCR was the method, and the copy in TCRdb shows in-frame clones only, minus some. The sample carries 95,000 to 100,000 clones, around four fifths recorded once. CDR1 is SEHNR and CDR2 is FQNEAQ in the germline V gene (reference sequence). The CDR3 length is 14 residues. The sequenced sample consisted of PBMCs. This clonotype was obtained from a female donor in good health and CMV-seropositive. This rearrangement joins TRBV7-9 to TRBJ1-2; TRBD1 matches 7 bases. The DNA for the CDR3 is TGTTCCAGCAGCTTGGGACAGAATAACTATGGCTACACCTTC. This encodes CSSSLGQNNYGYTF.